The 26 T cell receptor beta chains reported below all come from one sample, sequenced in a study of CD8 T cell repertoires and HIV-1 epitope variants. No antigen is known for these receptors. The method was immunoSEQ multiplex PCR; TCRdb's version includes in-frame clones alone and lacks a portion of them. The sample lists 4,500 to 6,000 clones, more than 65% occurring once. Sequenced: cultured CD8+ T cells derived from PBMCs. Every receptor here comes from a male donor with HIV.

The chain couples TRBV10-2 to TRBJ2-3, with a possible D match to TRBD2 (6 bases). With 0 bases removed from V and 6 bases from J, the gap between germline ends came to 13 bases. CDR3 size: 15 residues. The germline V gene has CDR1 WSHSY and CDR2 SAAADI. The CDR3 is CASSESFAGPDTQYF. The CDR3 coding sequence is TGCGCCAGCAGTGAGTCGTTTGCGGGACCGGATACGCAGTATTTT.

The gene calls are TRBV6-6 and TRBJ1-2; TRBD1 matches 10 bases. The CDR3 covers 16 residues. The V segment lost 0 bases and the J segment 5 bases; nucleotides outside the gene matches: 6. Germline loops: CDR1 MNHNY, CDR2 SVGAGI (reference sequence). The CDR3 sequence is CASSYSTTGGEYGYTF. The DNA of the CDR3 is TGTGCCAGCAGTTACTCGACGACAGGGGGCGAGTATGGCTACACCTTC.

This sequence joins TRBV5-4 and TRBJ2-5; D is perhaps TRBD2 (5 bases). V was shortened by 3 bases and J by 2 bases, with 14 bases between the two germline ends. The CDR3 is 15 amino acids. Germline assignment: CDR1 SGHNT and CDR2 YYREEE (reference sequence). In DNA, the CDR3 is TGTGCCAGCAGCTCCGCCGGGATAGATCAAGAGACCCAGTACTTC. It specifies CASSSAGIDQETQYF. Variable domain in full (rest from reference TRBV5-4 and TRBJ2-5): ETGVTQSPTHLIKTRGQQVTLRCSSQSGHNTVSWYQQALGQGPQFIFQYYREEENGRGNFPPRFSGLQFPNYSSELNVNALELDDSALYLCASSSAGIDQETQYFGPGTRLLVL.

On this clone: At the DNA level, this CDR3 is encoded by other sequences in the same sample as well. The chain couples TRBV15 to TRBJ1-2; no firm D call. Germline lookup yields CDR1 LNHNV and CDR2 YYDKDF (reference sequence). V was shortened by 6 bases and J by 8 bases, with 16 bases between the two germline ends. There are 13 residues in the CDR3. CDR3 region: CATSPRLLGGYTF. The CDR3 nucleotides are TGTGCCACCAGTCCACGATTGCTGGGCGGCTACACCTTC.

The J gene is TRBJ2-3, the V gene TRBV5-4; a possible D gene is TRBD2 (7 bases). With 1 base removed from V and 4 bases from J, the gap between germline ends came to 13 bases. The V gene's germline CDR1 is SGHNT and CDR2 YYREEE (reference sequence). The CDR3 totals 15 residues. CDR3 region: CASSLSAGAPDTQYF. The CDR3, as DNA: TGTGCCAGCAGCTTGTCGGCGGGGGCACCAGATACGCAGTATTTT.

Regarding this clone: Additional DNA sequences in this sample encode the identical CDR3. The chain is built from TRBV6-5 and TRBJ2-7; tentative D call: TRBD2 (6 bases). The germline gives CDR1 MNHEY, CDR2 SVGAGI. V was pared by 2 bases and J by 6 bases, with 8 bases between. CDR3 size: 12 residues. The CDR3, as DNA: TGTGCCAGCAGTTACGGGGGAGGCGAGCAGTACTTC. This gives the protein CASSYGGGEQYF.

The gene calls are TRBV28 and TRBJ1-3; weak D call: TRBD1 (5 bases). The CDR3 has 15 amino acids. Trimming cost V 5 bases and J 4 bases, with 15 bases left between them. Germline V gene sequence: CDR1 MDHEN, CDR2 SYDVKM. The CDR3 DNA sequence: TGTGCCAGCAGTACCCGCCAGGGTGTCGGAAACACCATATATTTT. This codes for CASSTRQGVGNTIYF.

The table lists this clone with a few counts. J is TRBJ2-7 and V is TRBV7-6; either TRBD1 or TRBD2 may fit D (6 bases each). The CDR3 is made up of 16 amino acids. Trimming took off 7 bases at V and 0 bases at J, with 19 bases between the two ends. Per germline, CDR1 SGHVS and CDR2 FNYEAQ. CDR3 bases: TGTGCCAGCAACCCCCAGGGGAACGGGGGCTCCTACGAGCAGTACTTC. Amino acid sequence: CASNPQGNGGSYEQYF.

The table lists this clone with a few counts. The genes are TRBV28 and TRBJ2-7; 8 nucleotides match TRBD2. The CDR3 has 14 residues. V lost 10 bases to trimming and J lost 7 bases; unmatched junction nucleotides: 15. The germline V gene encodes CDR1 MDHEN and CDR2 SYDVKM. CDR3 sequence reads: CATDPGLESREQYF. The DNA of the CDR3 is TGTGCCACCGATCCGGGACTAGAGTCTCGGGAGCAGTACTTC.

This chain connects TRBV21-1 to TRBJ1-1; TRBD1 was called by the table and not checked on the DNA. TRBV21-1 is designated a pseudogene. This CDR3 has 17 amino acids. The CDR3 sequence is CASSPGQGALMNTEAFF. The DNA of the CDR3 is TGTGCCAGCAGCCCGGGACAGGGGGCCTTAATGAACACTGAAGCTTTCTTT.

This clone was seen a handful of times. The CDR3 spells CASSLALAEQYF. The CDR3 nucleotides read TGTGCCAGCAGCTTGGCGCTTGCCGAGCAGTACTTC. The rearrangement links TRBV5-6 to TRBJ2-7; D is unresolved. Germline V gene data show CDR1 as SGHDT and CDR2 as YYEEEE. V lost 0 bases and J 6 bases, leaving 7 bases between the germline ends. The CDR3 covers 12 residues.

The chain has TRBV19 and TRBJ1-1; 9 nucleotides align to TRBD1. Germline V gene lookup returns CDR1 LNHDA and CDR2 SQIVND (reference sequence). This CDR3 is built from 17 residues. V trimming: 5 bases; J trimming: 3 bases; junction bases outside the gene matches: 13. CDR3 loop: CASSPGQGPYGDTEAFF. For the CDR3, the DNA is TGTGCCAGTAGTCCGGGACAGGGACCATATGGGGACACTGAAGCTTTCTTT.

The J gene is TRBJ2-1, the V gene TRBV6-5; 7 nucleotides agree with TRBD2. In germline, CDR1 is MNHEY, CDR2 SVGAGI. V was clipped by 0 bases and J by 8 bases; unmatched bases: 1. The CDR3 runs to 13 residues. Written as DNA, the CDR3 is TGTGCCAGCAGTTACTCGGGAGGGTATGAGCAGTTCTTC. Its translation: CASSYSGGYEQFF.

V usage is TRBV9 and J usage is TRBJ2-1, with 10 bases fitting TRBD2. J gave up 8 bases and V 3 bases, and 14 bases lay outside the gene matches. This CDR3 region has 17 residues. Germline V lookup: CDR1 SGDLS, CDR2 YYNGEE. CDR3 sequence: CASSGLSRGLAMDEQFF. DNA of the CDR3: TGTGCCAGCAGCGGACTCTCTCGGGGACTAGCGATGGATGAGCAGTTCTTC.

V and J are TRBV7-9 and TRBJ2-5; D not certain. V lost 5 bases and J 2 bases, leaving 12 bases between the germline ends. The CDR3 extends over 14 amino acids. Germline values: CDR1 SEHNR, CDR2 FQNEAQ (reference sequence). In DNA form, the CDR3 reads TGTGCCAGCAGCCACGACACTAATCAAGAGACCCAGTACTTC. Encoded protein: CASSHDTNQETQYF.

The V gene is TRBV27, the J gene TRBJ1-1; TRBD1 might be the D (5 bases). V was trimmed by 2 bases and J by 6 bases, leaving 7 bases between them. Germline V CDR1 and CDR2: MNHEY, SMNVEV (reference sequence). The CDR3 is made up of 12 amino acids. The DNA for the CDR3 is TGTGCCAGCAGTTTAGGGGGGGCTGAAGCTTTCTTT. It is translated as CASSLGGAEAFF.

The rearrangement joins TRBV30 to TRBJ2-7; D is ambiguous. CDR1 GTSNPN and CDR2 SVGIG come from the germline V gene (reference sequence). V dropped 5 bases and J dropped 10 bases, with 15 bases sitting between them. This CDR3 region has 11 residues. The CDR3 DNA reads TGTGCCTGGGGGCTTGCGACGTTACAGTACTTC. Amino acids: CAWGLATLQYF. The full variable domain, its missing parts supplied by reference TRBV30 and TRBJ2-7, is SQTIHQWPATLVQPVGSPLSLECTVEGTSNPNLYWYRQAAGRGLQLLFYSVGIGQISSEVPQNLSASRPQDRQFILSSKKLLLSDSGFYLCAWGLATLQYFGPGTRLTVT.

The V call is TRBV2, the J call TRBJ2-2, with 8 bases matching TRBD2. CDR1 and CDR2 from the germline V gene are SNHLY and FYNNEI. This CDR3 spans 20 amino acids. Trimming removed 2 bases from V and 3 bases from J; junction bases left unmatched: 17. The CDR3 reads CASSENWGEIAGRHTGELFF. CDR3 nucleotides: TGTGCCAGCAGTGAAAATTGGGGGGAGATAGCGGGGCGACACACCGGGGAGCTGTTTTTT.

V usage is TRBV15 and J usage is TRBJ2-7; 8 bases are a match to TRBD1. This CDR3 region has 13 residues. After removal of 5 bases from V and 4 bases from J, the junction contained 4 bases not matched to a gene. Germline CDR1 LNHNV, CDR2 YYDKDF (reference sequence). CDR3 region: CATSSDRVYEQYF. CDR3 DNA: TGTGCCACCAGCTCGGACAGGGTATACGAGCAGTACTTC. Combining the CDR3 with reference TRBV15 and TRBJ2-7 gives the whole variable domain DAMVIQNPRYQVTQFGKPVTLSCSQTLNHNVMYWYQQKSSQAPKLLFHYYDKDFNNEADTPDNFQSRRPNTSFCFLDIRSPGLGDTAMYLCATSSDRVYEQYFGPGTRLTVT.

V is TRBV13 and J is TRBJ2-1, with D possibly being TRBD1 or TRBD2 (5 bases each). CDR1 is PRHDT and CDR2 is FYEKMQ in the germline V gene (reference sequence). Trimming removed 3 bases from V and 7 bases from J, with 19 bases in between. The CDR3 covers 16 residues. The CDR3 coding sequence is TGTGCCAGCAGCTTTTGGGGGAGCGCTGTTGAAAATGAGCAGTTCTTC. It yields the protein CASSFWGSAVENEQFF. Filled out from reference TRBV13 and TRBJ2-1, the complete variable domain reads AAGVIQSPRHLIKEKRETATLKCYPIPRHDTVYWYQQGPGQDPQFLISFYEKMQSDKGSIPDRFSAQQFSDYHSELNMSSLELGDSALYFCASSFWGSAVENEQFFGPGTRLTVL.

The gene calls are TRBV27 and TRBJ1-3; D is uncertain. V gave up 5 bases and J gave up 0 bases, with 11 bases separating them. The CDR3 has 15 residues. Germline V gene sequence: CDR1 MNHEY, CDR2 SMNVEV (reference sequence). CDR3 sequence (DNA): TGTGCCAGCAGTGCGGACGGATACTCTGGAAACACCATATATTTT. Translated: CASSADGYSGNTIYF.

This clone was detected only once. The genes are TRBV28 and TRBJ2-1, with TRBD2 matching over 9 bases. The length of the CDR3 is 16 residues. Germline CDR1 is MDHEN and CDR2 is SYDVKM. V shed 4 bases and J 7 bases; nucleotides not matched to a gene: 11. The DNA of the CDR3 is TGTGCCAGCAGTTCAGGAGCGGGAGGTACTTGGAATGAGCAGTTCTTC. It translates to CASSSGAGGTWNEQFF.

The chain couples TRBV2 to TRBJ1-2, with 8 bases aligning to TRBD1. CDR1 and CDR2 from the germline V gene are SNHLY and FYNNEI. Losses at the gene ends were 6 bases for V and 8 bases for J; bases not matched to a gene: 11. CDR3 length: 14 residues. The CDR3: CASSLGQGLLGYTF. The CDR3 nucleotides are TGTGCCAGCAGCCTAGGACAGGGACTGTTGGGCTACACCTTC. Drawing the rest from reference TRBV2 and TRBJ1-2, the complete variable domain is EPEVTQTPSHQVTQMGQEVILRCVPISNHLYFYWYRQILGQKVEFLVSFYNNEISEKSEIFDDQFSVERPDGSNFTLKIRSTKLEDSAMYFCASSLGQGLLGYTFGSGTRLTVV.

This chain connects TRBV5-4 to TRBJ1-6; D remains unclear. This CDR3 spans 14 amino acids. CDR1 is SGHNT and CDR2 is YYREEE in the germline V gene (reference sequence). Trimming shortened V by 0 bases and J by 9 bases, and 10 bases separated the two germline ends. The CDR3 sequence is CASSLAEMGSPLHF. The CDR3 DNA reads TGTGCCAGCAGCTTGGCCGAAATGGGTTCACCCCTCCACTTT. Full variable domain (missing parts from reference TRBV5-4 and TRBJ1-6): ETGVTQSPTHLIKTRGQQVTLRCSSQSGHNTVSWYQQALGQGPQFIFQYYREEENGRGNFPPRFSGLQFPNYSSELNVNALELDDSALYLCASSLAEMGSPLHFGNGTRLTVT.

There are a few counts of this clone. The J gene is TRBJ1-2, the V gene TRBV6-5; 7 nucleotides align to TRBD1. Per the germline V gene, CDR1 is MNHEY and CDR2 is SVGAGI. This CDR3 has 14 residues. The J segment lost 3 bases and the V segment lost 2 bases, leaving 3 bases of the junction unmatched. CDR3 DNA: TGTGCCAGCAGTTACGGCGGGACAGACTATGGCTACACCTTC. This codes for CASSYGGTDYGYTF.

The chain is built from TRBV19 and TRBJ2-7; perhaps TRBD2 as D (6 bases). Per germline, CDR1 LNHDA and CDR2 SQIVND (reference sequence). V was trimmed by 3 bases and J by 0 bases, leaving 12 bases between them. This CDR3 has 15 residues. CDR3 in amino acids: CASSILTGSSYEQYF. In DNA form, the CDR3 reads TGTGCCAGTAGTATCCTTACCGGGAGCTCCTACGAGCAGTACTTC.